The 8 T cell receptor beta chains below all came from one sample that was sequenced in a study of human T cells and chemical hapten exposure. The time point is: patch test 1, 2 weeks after DPC sensitization. Treatment meaning: therapeutic diphenylcyclopropenone sensitization with weekly scalp DPC. From the RACE reads, TCRdb called clonotypes with MiXCR, one entry per CDR3 protein. The sample includes about 380,000 distinct CDR3 sequences, nearly 5% seen only once; the top ten take under 3%. The sequencing used whole blood, collected in connection with sensitization to the hapten diphenylcyclopropenone (DPC). The receptor set was obtained from a woman in her 50s with alopecia areata. Some clones in this sample may be carry-over from other donors' samples.

The CDR3 coding sequence is TGTGCCAGCAGCTTCACGACGGGGGGCTTCGAAGAGACCCAGTACTTC. Its translation is CASSFTTGGFEETQYF. The chain links TRBV5-6 to TRBJ2-5; perhaps TRBD2 as D (7 bases). The germline V gene encodes CDR1 SGHDT and CDR2 YYEEEE. The ends were cut back, 2 bases at V and 3 bases at J, with 17 bases in the middle. The CDR3 spans 16 residues.

This clonotype was seen ten or more times. V usage is TRBV7-2 and J usage is TRBJ2-3; 7 bases are shared with TRBD1. J gave up 1 base and V 2 bases, and 3 bases lay outside the gene matches. CDR3 size: 15 residues. Germline V gives CDR1 SGHTA, CDR2 FQGNSA. As DNA, the CDR3 is TGTGCCAGCAGCTTAACAGGGGCGCGCACAGATACGCAGTATTTT. This gives the protein CASSLTGARTDTQYF.

The chain employs TRBV20-1 and TRBJ1-2; 8 bases map to TRBD1. The CDR3 loop spans 12 amino acids. V shed 6 bases and J 4 bases; nucleotides not matched to a gene: 4. Per the germline V gene, CDR1 is DFQATT and CDR2 is SNEGSKA (reference sequence). The CDR3 protein is CSAEQGGYGYTF. CDR3 nucleotide sequence: TGCAGTGCGGAACAGGGGGGCTATGGCTACACCTTC.

This clonotype was counted between two and nine times. This chain uses TRBV20-1 with TRBJ1-1; maybe TRBD1 (6 bases). Germline V gene data show CDR1 as DFQATT and CDR2 as SNEGSKA (reference sequence). V was pared by 4 bases and J by 4 bases, with 10 bases between. This CDR3 is built from 12 residues. The CDR3 nucleotides are TGCAGTGCTAAGGGACAACTCACTGAAGCTTTCTTT. Translating gives CSAKGQLTEAFF.

This clonotype appeared many times. The CDR3 sequence is CASSLARRRGYTF. CDR3 sequence (DNA): TGTGCCAGCAGTTTAGCGCGCAGGCGGGGCTACACCTTC. The rearrangement uses TRBV12-3 or TRBV12-4 and TRBJ1-2; D remains ambiguous. The ends were cut back, 0 bases at V and 8 bases at J, with 10 bases in the middle. CDR3 length: 13 amino acids.

This clonotype was counted ten times or more. The chain recombines TRBV28 with TRBJ2-3, with D perhaps TRBD1 (5 bases). There are 16 residues in the CDR3. CDR1 MDHEN and CDR2 SYDVKM come from the germline V gene. V gave up 1 base and J gave up 0 bases, with 11 bases separating them. The CDR3, as DNA: TGTGCCAGCAGTTTATCTGGGGCAACCAGCACAGATACGCAGTATTTT. This codes for CASSLSGATSTDTQYF.

This clonotype turned up a few times. The rearrangement uses TRBV9 and TRBJ2-5; possible D gene TRBD2, 6 bases. Germline V lookup: CDR1 SGDLS, CDR2 YYNGEE. The CDR3 length is 15 residues. V was pared by 4 bases and J by 2 bases, with 15 bases between. DNA for the CDR3: TGTGCCAGCAGCATCGGGACTTTACCACAAGAGACCCAGTACTTC. Its translation is CASSIGTLPQETQYF.

Ten or more counts support this clonotype. This chain joins TRBV20-1 and TRBJ1-1; 9 bases map to TRBD1. Germline-derived CDR1 and CDR2 are DFQATT and SNEGSKA (reference sequence). The trim removed 3 bases at V and 1 base at J, leaving 12 bases unmatched. This CDR3 spans 17 amino acids. The CDR3 DNA sequence: TGCAGTGCTAGTAAACCGGGACAGGGAAGGAGGAACACTGAAGCTTTCTTT. Its translation: CSASKPGQGRRNTEAFF.